This TCR beta chain came from a study of regulatory dendritic cells for organ transplantation. Study outcomes and limitations: Memory T cells were less diverse than naive, with memory CD8+ most oligoclonal. Resting memory CD8+ T cells held the most alloreactive clonotypes.

Naive CD45RA+ and memory CD45RO+ CD4+ or CD8+ T cells were FACS-sorted. Notes on this clone: The target antigen is unknown.

The CDR3 totals 14 residues. J lost 8 bases, V lost 3 bases, and 7 bases had no gene match. Germline V gene lookup returns CDR1 SGDLS and CDR2 YYNGEE. Sequencing was performed with immunoSEQ multiplex PCR; in TCRdb, only in-frame clones are kept and a portion is missing. Here the sample spans around 30,000 clones, approximately 77% being singletons. The material sequenced was naive CD8+ T cells from blood. Subset noted: CD45RA+ naive T cells. The chain couples TRBV9 to TRBJ1-4, with 7 nucleotides matching TRBD1. This clonotype was sampled from a human donor in good health. Here the CDR3 DNA reads TGTGCCAGCAGCGCCGCAGGGGGTAAAGAAAAACTGTTTTTT. Amino acid sequence: CASSAAGGKEKLFF.